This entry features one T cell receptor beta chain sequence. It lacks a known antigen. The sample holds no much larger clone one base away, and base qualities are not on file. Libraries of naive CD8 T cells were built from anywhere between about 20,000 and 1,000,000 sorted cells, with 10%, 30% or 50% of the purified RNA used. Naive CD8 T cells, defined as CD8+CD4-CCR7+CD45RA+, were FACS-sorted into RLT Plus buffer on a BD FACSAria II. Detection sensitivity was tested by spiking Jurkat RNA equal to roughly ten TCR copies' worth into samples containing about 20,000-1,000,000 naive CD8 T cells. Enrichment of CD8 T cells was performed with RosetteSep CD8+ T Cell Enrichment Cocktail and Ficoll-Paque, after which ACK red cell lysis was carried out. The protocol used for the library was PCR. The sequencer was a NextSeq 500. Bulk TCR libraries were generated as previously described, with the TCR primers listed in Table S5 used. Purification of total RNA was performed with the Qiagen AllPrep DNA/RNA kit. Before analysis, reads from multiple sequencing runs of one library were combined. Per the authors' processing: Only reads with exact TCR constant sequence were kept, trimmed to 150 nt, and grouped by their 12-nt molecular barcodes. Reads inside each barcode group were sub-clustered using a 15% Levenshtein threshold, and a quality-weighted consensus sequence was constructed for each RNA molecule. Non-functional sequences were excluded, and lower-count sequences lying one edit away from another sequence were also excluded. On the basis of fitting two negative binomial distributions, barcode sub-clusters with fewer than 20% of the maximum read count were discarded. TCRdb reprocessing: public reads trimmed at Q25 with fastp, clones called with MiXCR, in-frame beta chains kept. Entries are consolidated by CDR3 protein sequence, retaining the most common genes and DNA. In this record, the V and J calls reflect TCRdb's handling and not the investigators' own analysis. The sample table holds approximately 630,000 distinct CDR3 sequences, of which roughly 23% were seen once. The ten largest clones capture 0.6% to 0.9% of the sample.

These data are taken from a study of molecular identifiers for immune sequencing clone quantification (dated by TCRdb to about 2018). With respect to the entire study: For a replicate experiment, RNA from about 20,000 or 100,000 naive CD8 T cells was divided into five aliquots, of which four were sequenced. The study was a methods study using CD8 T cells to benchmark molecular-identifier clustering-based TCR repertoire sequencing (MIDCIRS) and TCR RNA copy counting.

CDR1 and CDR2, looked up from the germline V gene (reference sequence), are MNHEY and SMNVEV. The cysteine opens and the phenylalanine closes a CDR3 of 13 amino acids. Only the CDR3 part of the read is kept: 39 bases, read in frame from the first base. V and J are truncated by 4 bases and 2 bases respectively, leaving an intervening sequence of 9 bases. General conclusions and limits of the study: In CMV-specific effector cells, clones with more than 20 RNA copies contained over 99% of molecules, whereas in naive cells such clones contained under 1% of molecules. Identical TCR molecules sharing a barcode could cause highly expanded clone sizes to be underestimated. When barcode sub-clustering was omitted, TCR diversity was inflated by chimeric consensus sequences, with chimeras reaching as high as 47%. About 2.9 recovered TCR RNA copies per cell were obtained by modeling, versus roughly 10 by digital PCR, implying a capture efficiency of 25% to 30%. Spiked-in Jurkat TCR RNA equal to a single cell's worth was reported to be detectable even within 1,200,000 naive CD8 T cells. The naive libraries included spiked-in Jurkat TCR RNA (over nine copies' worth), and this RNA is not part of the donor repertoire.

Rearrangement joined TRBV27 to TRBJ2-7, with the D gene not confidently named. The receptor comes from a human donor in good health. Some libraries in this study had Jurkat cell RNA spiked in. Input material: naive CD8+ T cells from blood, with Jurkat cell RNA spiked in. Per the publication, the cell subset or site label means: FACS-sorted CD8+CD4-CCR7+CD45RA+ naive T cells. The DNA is TGTGCCAGCAGTTCTCGGGTCCCCTACGAGCAGTACTTC. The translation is CASSSRVPYEQYF.